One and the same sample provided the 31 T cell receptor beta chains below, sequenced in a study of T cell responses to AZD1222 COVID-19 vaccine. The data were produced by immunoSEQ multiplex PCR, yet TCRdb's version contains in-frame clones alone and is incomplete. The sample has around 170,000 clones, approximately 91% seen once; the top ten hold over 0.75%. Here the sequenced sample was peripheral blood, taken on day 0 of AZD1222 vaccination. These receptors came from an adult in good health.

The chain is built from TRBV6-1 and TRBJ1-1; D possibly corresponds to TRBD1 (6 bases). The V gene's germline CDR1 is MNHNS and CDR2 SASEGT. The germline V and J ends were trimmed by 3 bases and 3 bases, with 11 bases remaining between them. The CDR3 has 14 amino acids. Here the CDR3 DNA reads TGTGCCAGCAGTGAGAGGGGGTACGACACTGAAGCTTTCTTT. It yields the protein CASSERGYDTEAFF.

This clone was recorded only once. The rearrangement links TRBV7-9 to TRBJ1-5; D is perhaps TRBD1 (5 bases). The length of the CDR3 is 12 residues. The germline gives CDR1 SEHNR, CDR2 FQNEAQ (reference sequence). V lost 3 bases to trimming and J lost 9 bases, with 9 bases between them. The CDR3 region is CASSLGGRPQHF. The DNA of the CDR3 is TGTGCCAGCAGCTTGGGGGGTCGGCCCCAGCATTTT.

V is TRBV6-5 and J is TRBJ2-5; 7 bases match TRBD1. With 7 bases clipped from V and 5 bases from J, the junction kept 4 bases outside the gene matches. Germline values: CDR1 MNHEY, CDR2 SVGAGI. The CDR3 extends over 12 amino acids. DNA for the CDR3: TGTGCCAGCAAGGGACAGCTGGAGACCCAGTACTTC. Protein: CASKGQLETQYF.

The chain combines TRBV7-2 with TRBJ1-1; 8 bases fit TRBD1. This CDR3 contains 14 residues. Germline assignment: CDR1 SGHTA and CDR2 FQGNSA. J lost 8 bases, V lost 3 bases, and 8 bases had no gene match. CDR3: CASSFGWQGAEAFF. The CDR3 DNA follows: TGTGCCAGCAGCTTCGGGTGGCAGGGGGCCGAAGCTTTCTTT.

The CDR3 here is CASSEPSIGTYEQYF. DNA for the CDR3: TGTGCCAGCAGTGAACCCTCAATAGGGACCTACGAGCAGTACTTC. This chain joins TRBV2 and TRBJ2-7; D is uncertain. Germline V gives CDR1 SNHLY, CDR2 FYNNEI. V lost 2 bases and J 2 bases, leaving 13 bases between the germline ends. The CDR3 length is 15 residues.

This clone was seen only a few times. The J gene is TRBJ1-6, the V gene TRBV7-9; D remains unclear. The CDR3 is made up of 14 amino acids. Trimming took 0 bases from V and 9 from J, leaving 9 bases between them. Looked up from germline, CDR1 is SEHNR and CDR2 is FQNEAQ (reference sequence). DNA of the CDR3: TGTGCCAGCAGCTTAGCGCTCGAGGGTTCACCCCTCCACTTT. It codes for CASSLALEGSPLHF.

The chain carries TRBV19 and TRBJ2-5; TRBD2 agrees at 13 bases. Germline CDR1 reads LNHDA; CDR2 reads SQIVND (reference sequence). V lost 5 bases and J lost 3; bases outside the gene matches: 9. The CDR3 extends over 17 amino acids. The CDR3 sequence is CASSPRLAGGSEETQYF. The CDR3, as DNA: TGTGCCAGTAGTCCCAGACTAGCGGGGGGTTCTGAAGAGACCCAGTACTTC.

The CDR3 bases are TGTGCCAGTGCGATCAGGGGGCTAGGGGAGCTGTTTTTT. The encoded protein is CASAIRGLGELFF. V and J are TRBV19 and TRBJ2-2; TRBD1 matches 8 bases. The V gene's germline CDR1 is LNHDA and CDR2 SQIVND (reference sequence). The CDR3 is 13 amino acids. J gave up 8 bases and V 8 bases, and 7 bases lay outside the gene matches.

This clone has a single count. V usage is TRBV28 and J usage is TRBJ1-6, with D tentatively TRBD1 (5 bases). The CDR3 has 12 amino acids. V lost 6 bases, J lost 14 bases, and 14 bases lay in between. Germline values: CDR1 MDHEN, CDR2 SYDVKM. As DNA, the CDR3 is TGTGCCAGCAGCCTCCTTGGGGGGACCCTCCACTTT. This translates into CASSLLGGTLHF. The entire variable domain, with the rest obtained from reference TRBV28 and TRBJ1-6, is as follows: DVKVTQSSRYLVKRTGEKVFLECVQDMDHENMFWYRQDPGLGLRLIYFSYDVKMKEKGDIPEGYSVSREKKERFSLILESASTNQTSMYLCASSLLGGTLHFGNGTRLTVT.

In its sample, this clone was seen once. This CDR3 reads CASSLTSGNHNEQFF. In DNA, the CDR3 is TGTGCCAGCAGTTTGACTAGCGGGAACCACAATGAGCAGTTCTTC. The rearrangement links TRBV6-5 to TRBJ2-1; TRBD2 agrees at 11 bases. With V trimmed by 4 bases and J by 5 bases, 4 bases remained unmatched. The CDR3 runs 15 residues. CDR1 and CDR2 from the germline V gene are MNHEY and SVGAGI.

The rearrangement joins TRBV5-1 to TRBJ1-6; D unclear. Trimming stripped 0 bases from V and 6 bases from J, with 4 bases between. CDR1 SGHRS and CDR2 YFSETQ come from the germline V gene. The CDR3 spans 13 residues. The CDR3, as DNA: TGCGCCAGCAGCTTGGCCTTTAATTCACCCCTCCACTTT. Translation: CASSLAFNSPLHF.

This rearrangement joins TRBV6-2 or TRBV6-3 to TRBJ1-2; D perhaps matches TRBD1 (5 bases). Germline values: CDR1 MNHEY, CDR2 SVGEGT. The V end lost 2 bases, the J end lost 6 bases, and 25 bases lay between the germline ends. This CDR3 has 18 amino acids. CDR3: CASSYRLGDGPREDGYTF. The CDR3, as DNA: TGTGCCAGCAGTTACAGGCTGGGGGACGGACCAAGAGAGGATGGCTACACCTTC.

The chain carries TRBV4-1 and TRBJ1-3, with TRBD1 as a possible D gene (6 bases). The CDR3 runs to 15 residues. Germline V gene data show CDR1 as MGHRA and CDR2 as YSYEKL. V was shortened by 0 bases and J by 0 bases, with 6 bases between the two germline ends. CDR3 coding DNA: TGCGCCAGCAGCCAAGAGGGACACTCTGGAAACACCATATATTTT. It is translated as CASSQEGHSGNTIYF.

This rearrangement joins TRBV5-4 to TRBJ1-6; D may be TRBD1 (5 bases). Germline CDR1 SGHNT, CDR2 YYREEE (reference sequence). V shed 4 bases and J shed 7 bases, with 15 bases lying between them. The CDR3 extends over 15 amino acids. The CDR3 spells CASSEKGRGNSPLHF. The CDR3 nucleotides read TGTGCCAGCAGCGAAAAGGGACGGGGAAATTCACCCCTCCACTTT. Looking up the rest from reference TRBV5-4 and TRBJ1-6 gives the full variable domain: ETGVTQSPTHLIKTRGQQVTLRCSSQSGHNTVSWYQQALGQGPQFIFQYYREEENGRGNFPPRFSGLQFPNYSSELNVNALELDDSALYLCASSEKGRGNSPLHFGNGTRLTVT.

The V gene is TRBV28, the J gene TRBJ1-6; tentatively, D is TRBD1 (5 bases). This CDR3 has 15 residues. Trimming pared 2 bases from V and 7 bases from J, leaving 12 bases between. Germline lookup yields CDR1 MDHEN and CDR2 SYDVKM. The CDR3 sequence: CASSLRGTENSPLHF. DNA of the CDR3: TGTGCCAGCAGTTTAAGGGGAACGGAGAATTCACCCCTCCACTTT.

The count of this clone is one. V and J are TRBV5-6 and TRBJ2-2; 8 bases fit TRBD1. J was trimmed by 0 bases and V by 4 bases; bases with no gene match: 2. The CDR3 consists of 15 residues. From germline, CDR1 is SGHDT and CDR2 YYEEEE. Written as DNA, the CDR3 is TGTGCCAGCAGCGTGGACAGGGCGAACACCGGGGAGCTGTTTTTT. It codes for CASSVDRANTGELFF.

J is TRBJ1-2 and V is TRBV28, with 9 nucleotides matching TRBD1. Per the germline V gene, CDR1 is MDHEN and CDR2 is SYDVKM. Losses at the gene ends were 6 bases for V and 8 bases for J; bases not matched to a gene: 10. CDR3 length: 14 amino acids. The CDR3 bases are TGTGCCAGCAGACCAAGACAGGGGGGATCCGGCTACACCTTC. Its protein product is CASRPRQGGSGYTF.

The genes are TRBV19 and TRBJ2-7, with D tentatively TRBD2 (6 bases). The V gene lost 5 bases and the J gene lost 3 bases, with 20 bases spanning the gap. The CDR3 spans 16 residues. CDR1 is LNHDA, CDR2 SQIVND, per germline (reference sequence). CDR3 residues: CASSDPSWRGDYEQYF. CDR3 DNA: TGTGCCAGTAGTGATCCCTCTTGGCGCGGGGACTACGAGCAGTACTTC. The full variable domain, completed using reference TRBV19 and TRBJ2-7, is DGGITQSPKYLFRKEGQNVTLSCEQNLNHDAMYWYRQDPGQGLRLIYYSQIVNDFQKGDIAEGYSVSREKKESFPLTVTSAQKNPTAFYLCASSDPSWRGDYEQYFGPGTRLTVT.

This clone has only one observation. The CDR3 DNA sequence: TGCGCCAGCAGCTTGAAAGGGGGCAGCGCCGGGGAGCTGTTTTTT. Translated, it gives CASSLKGGSAGELFF. The rearrangement uses TRBV5-1 and TRBJ2-2; 7 nucleotides line up with TRBD1. V trimming: 1 base; J trimming: 6 bases; junction bases outside the gene matches: 6. The germline V gene encodes CDR1 SGHRS and CDR2 YFSETQ. This CDR3 has 15 amino acids. Drawing the rest from reference TRBV5-1 and TRBJ2-2, the complete variable domain is KAGVTQTPRYLIKTRGQQVTLSCSPISGHRSVSWYQQTPGQGLQFLFEYFSETQRNKGNFPGRFSGRQFSNSRSEMNVSTLELGDSALYLCASSLKGGSAGELFFGEGSRLTVL.

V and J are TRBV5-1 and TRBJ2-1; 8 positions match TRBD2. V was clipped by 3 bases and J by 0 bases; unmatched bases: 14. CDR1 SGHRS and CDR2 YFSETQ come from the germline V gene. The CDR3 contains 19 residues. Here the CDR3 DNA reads TGCGCCAGCAGCTACGGGACTAGAGGTTTGGATAGCTCCTACAATGAGCAGTTCTTC. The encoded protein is CASSYGTRGLDSSYNEQFF.

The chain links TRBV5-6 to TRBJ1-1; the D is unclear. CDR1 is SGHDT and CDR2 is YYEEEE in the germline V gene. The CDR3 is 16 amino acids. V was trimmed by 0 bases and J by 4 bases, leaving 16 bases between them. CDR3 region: CASSLARQRAITEAFF. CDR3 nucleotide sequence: TGTGCCAGCAGCTTGGCTAGGCAGAGGGCAATCACTGAAGCTTTCTTT.

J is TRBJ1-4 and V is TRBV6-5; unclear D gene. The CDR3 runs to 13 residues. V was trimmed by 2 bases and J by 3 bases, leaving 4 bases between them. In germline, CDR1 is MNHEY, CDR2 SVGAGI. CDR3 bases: TGTGCCAGCAGTTACGTCTCTAATGAAAAACTGTTTTTT. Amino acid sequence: CASSYVSNEKLFF.

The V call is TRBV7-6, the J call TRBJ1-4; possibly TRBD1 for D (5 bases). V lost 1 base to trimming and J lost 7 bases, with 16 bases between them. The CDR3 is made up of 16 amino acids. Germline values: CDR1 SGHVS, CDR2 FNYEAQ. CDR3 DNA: TGTGCCAGCAGCTTAGGAGGGGCAGGAAGGAGTGAAAAACTGTTTTTT. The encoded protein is CASSLGGAGRSEKLFF.

Here the CDR3 reads CASSYVDRGNGYTF. CDR3 DNA sequence: TGTGCCAGCAGTTATGTGGACAGGGGGAATGGCTACACCTTC. V is TRBV6-1 and J is TRBJ1-2, with TRBD1 matching 10 bases. Germline-derived CDR1 and CDR2 are MNHNS and SASEGT. The CDR3 sequence is 14 residues long. Trimming took 5 bases from V and 6 from J; bases not matched to a gene: 6.

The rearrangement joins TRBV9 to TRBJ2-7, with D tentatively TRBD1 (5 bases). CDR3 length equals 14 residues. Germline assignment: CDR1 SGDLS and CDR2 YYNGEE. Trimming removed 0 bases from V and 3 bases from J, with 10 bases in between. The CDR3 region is CASSVDGALYEQYF. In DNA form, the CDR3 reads TGTGCCAGCAGCGTAGATGGGGCCCTCTACGAGCAGTACTTC.

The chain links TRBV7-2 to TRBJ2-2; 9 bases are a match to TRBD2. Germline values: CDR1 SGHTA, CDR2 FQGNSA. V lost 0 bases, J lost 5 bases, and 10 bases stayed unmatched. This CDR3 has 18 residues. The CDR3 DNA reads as TGTGCCAGCAGCTTAGCCCCGGCTAGCGGGGTATGGACCGGGGAGCTGTTTTTT. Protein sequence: CASSLAPASGVWTGELFF.

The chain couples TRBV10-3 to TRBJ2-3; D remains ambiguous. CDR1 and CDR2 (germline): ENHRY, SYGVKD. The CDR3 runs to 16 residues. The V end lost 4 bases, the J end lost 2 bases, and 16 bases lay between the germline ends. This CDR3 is CAISAYSGRYTDTQYF. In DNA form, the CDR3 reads TGTGCCATCAGTGCGTATAGTGGACGGTACACAGATACGCAGTATTTT.

This chain's CDR3 is CASSEQGYEQFF. The DNA of the CDR3 is TGTGCCAGCAGTGAACAGGGGTATGAGCAGTTCTTC. The chain combines TRBV2 with TRBJ2-1; a weak D match, TRBD1 (6 bases). CDR3 length equals 12 residues. CDR1 SNHLY and CDR2 FYNNEI come from the germline V gene. Trimming shortened V by 2 bases and J by 8 bases, and 7 bases separated the two germline ends.

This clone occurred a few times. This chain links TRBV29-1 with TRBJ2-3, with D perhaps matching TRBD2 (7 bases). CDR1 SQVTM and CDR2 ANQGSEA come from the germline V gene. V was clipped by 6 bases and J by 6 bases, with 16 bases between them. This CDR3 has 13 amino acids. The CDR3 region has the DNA TGCAGCGTCGGAGGGGGGGACTTGGATACGCAGTATTTT. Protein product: CSVGGGDLDTQYF.

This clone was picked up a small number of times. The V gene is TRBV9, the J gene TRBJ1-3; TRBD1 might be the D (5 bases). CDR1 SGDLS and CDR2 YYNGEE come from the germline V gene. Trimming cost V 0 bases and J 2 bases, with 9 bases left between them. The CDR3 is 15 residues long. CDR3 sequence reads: CASSVDGRAGNTIYF. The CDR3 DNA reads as TGTGCCAGCAGCGTAGATGGCAGGGCTGGAAACACCATATATTTT.

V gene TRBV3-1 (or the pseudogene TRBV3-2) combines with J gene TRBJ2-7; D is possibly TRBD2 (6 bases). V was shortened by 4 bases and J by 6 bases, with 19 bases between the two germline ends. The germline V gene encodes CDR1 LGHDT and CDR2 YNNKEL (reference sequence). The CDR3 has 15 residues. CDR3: CASSPRGSGGFEQYF. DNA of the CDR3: TGTGCCAGCAGCCCTCGTGGTAGCGGCGGGTTCGAGCAGTACTTC.